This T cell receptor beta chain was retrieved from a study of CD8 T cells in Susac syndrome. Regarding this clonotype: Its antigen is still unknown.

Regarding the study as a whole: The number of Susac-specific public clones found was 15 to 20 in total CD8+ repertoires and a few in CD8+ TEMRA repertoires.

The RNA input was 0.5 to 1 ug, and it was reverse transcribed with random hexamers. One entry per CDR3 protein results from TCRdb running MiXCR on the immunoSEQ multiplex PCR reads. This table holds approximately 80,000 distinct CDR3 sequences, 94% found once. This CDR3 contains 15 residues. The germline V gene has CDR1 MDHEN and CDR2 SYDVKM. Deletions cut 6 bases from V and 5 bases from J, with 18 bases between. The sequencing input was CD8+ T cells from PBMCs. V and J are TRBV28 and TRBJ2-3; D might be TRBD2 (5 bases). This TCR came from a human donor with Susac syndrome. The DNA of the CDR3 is TGTGCCAGCAGGGACCCGGGGTTATTACGAGATACGCAGTATTTT. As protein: CASRDPGLLRDTQYF.